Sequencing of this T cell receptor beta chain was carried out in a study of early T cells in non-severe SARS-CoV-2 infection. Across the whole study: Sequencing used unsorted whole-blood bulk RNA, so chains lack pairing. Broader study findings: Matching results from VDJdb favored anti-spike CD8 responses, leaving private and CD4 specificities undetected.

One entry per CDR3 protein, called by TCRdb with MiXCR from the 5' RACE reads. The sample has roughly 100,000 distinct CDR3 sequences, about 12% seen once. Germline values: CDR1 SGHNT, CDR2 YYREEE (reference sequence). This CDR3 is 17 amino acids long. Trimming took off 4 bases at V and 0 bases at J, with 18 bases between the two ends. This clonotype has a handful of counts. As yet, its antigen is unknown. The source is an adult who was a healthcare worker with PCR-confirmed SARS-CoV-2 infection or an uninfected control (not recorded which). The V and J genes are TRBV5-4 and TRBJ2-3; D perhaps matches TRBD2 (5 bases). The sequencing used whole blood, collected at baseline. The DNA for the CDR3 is TGTGCCAGCAGCCTATCCCAGTCTAGCCCCAGCACAGATACGCAGTATTTT. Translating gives CASSLSQSSPSTDTQYF.